The next 20 T cell receptor beta chains were all read from a single sample in a study of Ad26.COV2.S vaccination and SARS-CoV-2 variants. Some clones are missing from TCRdb's copy, which holds only in-frame ones; the method was immunoSEQ multiplex PCR. The table lists 200,000 to 300,000 clones, around 88% of them singletons. The treatment is: around 19 received Ad26.COV2.S at low or high dose, single or two shots; about 5 received placebo; per-sample allocation not given. Following the first vaccine or placebo injection, samples were taken on day 63. The sample was peripheral blood, taken in a trial of Ad26.COV2.S vaccine versus placebo. The receptors here all came from a person aged 18 to 65 who received the Ad26.COV2.S COVID-19 vaccine or a placebo.

The chain has TRBV24-1 and TRBJ2-3; the D call may be TRBD1 or TRBD2 (5 bases each). The V end lost 4 bases, the J end lost 4 bases, and 14 bases lay between the germline ends. CDR3 length: 15 amino acids. The germline gives CDR1 KGHDR, CDR2 SFDVKD. CDR3 DNA sequence: TGTGCCACCAGTGACTGGGACCCAAGGGCAGATACGCAGTATTTT. This sequence encodes CATSDWDPRADTQYF.

This sequence joins TRBV5-1 and TRBJ2-4, with TRBD2 matching 11 bases. Germline V gene data show CDR1 as SGHRS and CDR2 as YFSETQ. J lost 2 bases, V lost 4 bases, and 14 bases had no gene match. The CDR3 length is 19 residues. CDR3 coding DNA: TGCGCCAGCAGCGCGGTTCTTAGCGGGAGGGGTCTGACCAAAAACATTCAGTACTTC. Translating it yields CASSAVLSGRGLTKNIQYF.

This clone has more than one count but fewer than ten. The J gene is TRBJ1-5, the V gene TRBV6-6; 7 bases agree with TRBD1. CDR3 length: 14 residues. Germline V CDR1 and CDR2: MNHNY, SVGAGI (reference sequence). V lost 4 bases, J lost 5 bases, and 5 bases stayed unmatched. This CDR3 is CASSFQQGYQPQHF. Written as DNA, the CDR3 is TGTGCCAGCAGTTTCCAACAGGGGTATCAGCCCCAGCATTTT.

The CDR3 here is CASSVGDRGARGYTF. CDR3 nucleotide sequence: TGTGCCAGCAGCGTAGGGGACAGGGGGGCAAGGGGCTACACCTTC. The chain employs TRBV9 and TRBJ1-2; 11 bases line up with TRBD1. Germline assignment: CDR1 SGDLS and CDR2 YYNGEE. Trimming took 0 bases from V and 8 from J; bases not matched to a gene: 6. The CDR3 covers 15 residues. Full variable domain (remainder filled in from reference TRBV9 and TRBJ1-2): DSGVTQTPKHLITATGQRVTLRCSPRSGDLSVYWYQQSLDQGLQFLIQYYNGEERAKGNILERFSAQQFPDLHSELNLSSLELGDSALYFCASSVGDRGARGYTFGSGTRLTVV.

The chain combines TRBV6-6 with TRBJ1-1; D perhaps matches TRBD1 (6 bases). Trimming took 5 bases from V and 3 from J, leaving 10 bases between them. The CDR3 sequence is 13 residues long. CDR1 and CDR2 (germline): MNHNY, SVGAGI (reference sequence). The CDR3 here is CASSRDIHTEAFF. The CDR3 DNA reads as TGTGCCAGCAGTAGGGACATACACACTGAAGCTTTCTTT.

The chain has TRBV29-1 and TRBJ2-3; TRBD2 matches 7 bases. Trimming at V came to 1 base and at J to 6 bases, leaving 4 bases not matched to a gene. CDR3 length: 13 residues. Germline V gives CDR1 SQVTM, CDR2 ANQGSEA. The CDR3 sequence is CSVEAEAGDTQYF. CDR3 nucleotides: TGCAGCGTTGAAGCAGAAGCGGGGGATACGCAGTATTTT.

CDR3 sequence reads: CASSFGTSGAYEQFF. The CDR3 DNA reads as TGTGCCAGCAGCTTTGGGACTAGCGGAGCCTATGAGCAGTTCTTC. The chain links TRBV7-6 to TRBJ2-1, with 11 bases fitting TRBD2. The CDR3 contains 15 residues. V shed 3 bases, J shed 8 bases, and the junction held 6 bases outside the gene matches. Germline values: CDR1 SGHVS, CDR2 FNYEAQ. Combining the CDR3 with reference TRBV7-6 and TRBJ2-1 gives the whole variable domain GAGVSQSPRYKVTKRGQDVALRCDPISGHVSLYWYRQALGQGPEFLTYFNYEAQQDKSGLPNDRFSAERPEGSISTLTIQRTEQRDSAMYRCASSFGTSGAYEQFFGPGTRLTVL.

This CDR3 is CASSAPRWGFWDYGYTF. Written as DNA, the CDR3 is TGTGCCAGCAGTGCCCCTCGGTGGGGTTTTTGGGACTATGGCTACACCTTC. The rearrangement links TRBV25-1 to TRBJ1-2; D is ambiguous. CDR1 and CDR2 (germline): MGHDK, SYGVNS. The CDR3 has 17 residues. Trimming shortened V by 4 bases and J by 3 bases, and 21 bases separated the two germline ends.

J is TRBJ2-5 and V is TRBV18; TRBD1 matches at 10 bases. V shed 5 bases, J shed 5 bases, and the junction held 5 bases outside the gene matches. The CDR3 loop spans 14 amino acids. Germline V CDR1 and CDR2: KGHSH, LQKENI. The CDR3, as DNA: TGTGCCAGCTCAACCGGGACAGGGGTTGAGACCCAGTACTTC. This codes for CASSTGTGVETQYF.

This rearrangement joins TRBV10-3 to TRBJ2-5, with 11 bases matching TRBD1. The CDR3 consists of 15 residues. The V gene's germline CDR1 is ENHRY and CDR2 SYGVKD. The V and J ends lost 6 bases and 5 bases, in that order; junction bases with no gene match: 8. The DNA of the CDR3 is TGTGCCATCAGCCCCGGGACAGGGGGATTGGAGACCCAGTACTTC. As protein: CAISPGTGGLETQYF.

This chain joins TRBV7-9 and TRBJ1-1; TRBD1 matches 8 bases. This CDR3 is built from 15 residues. Trimming removed 3 bases from V and 5 bases from J; junction bases left unmatched: 8. CDR1 is SEHNR and CDR2 is FQNEAQ in the germline V gene (reference sequence). CDR3 residues: CASSLEQGDRTEAFF. CDR3 DNA sequence: TGTGCCAGCAGCTTGGAACAGGGGGATAGGACTGAAGCTTTCTTT.

The rearrangement links TRBV11-1 to TRBJ2-7; no clear D. Deletions cut 2 bases from V and 12 bases from J, with 11 bases between. The CDR3 totals 11 residues. Germline lookup yields CDR1 SGHAT and CDR2 FQDESV (reference sequence). The chain's CDR3 is CASSLNRARYF. In DNA, the CDR3 is TGTGCCAGCAGCTTAAACCGAGCAAGGTACTTC.

The chain links TRBV7-2 to TRBJ2-7; D is uncertain. Germline V gene lookup returns CDR1 SGHTA and CDR2 FQGNSA. Trimming took off 3 bases at V and 2 bases at J, with 14 bases between the two ends. CDR3 length equals 15 residues. The CDR3 loop is CASSFHSVNPYEQYF. The CDR3 coding sequence is TGTGCCAGCAGCTTTCATTCTGTCAATCCCTACGAGCAGTACTTC.

The J gene is TRBJ2-1, the V gene TRBV12-3 or TRBV12-4; D is possibly TRBD2 (6 bases). The CDR3 contains 13 residues. Between the trimmed V and J ends, which lost 6 bases and 10 bases, there was a span of 16 bases. The CDR3 sequence is CASSLRLGGEQFF. The DNA for the CDR3 is TGTGCCAGCAGCCTTAGACTAGGAGGGGAGCAGTTCTTC.

The rearrangement uses TRBV15 and TRBJ1-1, with unresolved D. The V and J ends lost 0 bases and 7 bases respectively, with 12 bases between them. Germline V lookup: CDR1 LNHNV, CDR2 YYDKDF (reference sequence). This CDR3 is built from 14 residues. The DNA for the CDR3 is TGTGCCACCAGCAGAGATCGGGGTAAGGTTGAAGCTTTCTTT. Amino acid sequence: CATSRDRGKVEAFF.

This chain uses TRBV19 with TRBJ1-5, with no clear D. The CDR3 totals 15 residues. V lost 11 bases and J lost 0, with 17 bases in between. The germline gives CDR1 LNHDA, CDR2 SQIVND (reference sequence). CDR3 nucleotide sequence: TGTGCCTCTGAAGGGCCGGATTATAGCAATCAGCCCCAGCATTTT. Its protein is CASEGPDYSNQPQHF.

The V call is TRBV3-1 (or the pseudogene TRBV3-2), the J call TRBJ1-1; 7 bases are shared with TRBD1. This CDR3 has 15 amino acids. Germline trimming cut 3 bases from V and 2 bases from J; bases unmatched to any gene: 6. CDR1 is LGHDT and CDR2 is YNNKEL in the germline V gene (reference sequence). The CDR3 here is CASSHTGTENTEAFF. In nucleotides, the CDR3 is TGTGCCAGCAGCCACACCGGGACAGAAAACACTGAAGCTTTCTTT.

The chain recombines TRBV7-2 with TRBJ2-4; 12 positions match TRBD2. Germline lookup yields CDR1 SGHTA and CDR2 FQGNSA. This CDR3 has 17 residues. Trimming at V came to 4 bases and at J to 2 bases, leaving 6 bases not matched to a gene. CDR3 sequence (DNA): TGTGCCAGCAGCTGGTCGACTAGCGGGAGTCCCAAAAACATTCAGTACTTC. It is translated as CASSWSTSGSPKNIQYF.

The chain joins TRBV30 to TRBJ1-5; a possible D gene is TRBD1 (5 bases). The CDR3 spans 15 residues. Per the germline V gene, CDR1 is GTSNPN and CDR2 is SVGIG (reference sequence). Trimming stripped 4 bases from V and 0 bases from J, with 13 bases between. Here the CDR3 DNA reads TGTGCCTGGAATTTGGGGCACCTTAGCAATCAGCCCCAGCATTTT. This sequence encodes CAWNLGHLSNQPQHF.

The chain employs TRBV2 and TRBJ1-6; 9 bases match TRBD1. V gave up 7 bases and J gave up 6 bases; unmatched junction bases: 7. This CDR3 is 15 amino acids long. CDR1 is SNHLY, CDR2 FYNNEI, per germline. The CDR3 spells CASTGQGGFNSPLHF. CDR3 bases: TGTGCCAGCACGGGACAGGGAGGCTTTAATTCACCCCTCCACTTT.